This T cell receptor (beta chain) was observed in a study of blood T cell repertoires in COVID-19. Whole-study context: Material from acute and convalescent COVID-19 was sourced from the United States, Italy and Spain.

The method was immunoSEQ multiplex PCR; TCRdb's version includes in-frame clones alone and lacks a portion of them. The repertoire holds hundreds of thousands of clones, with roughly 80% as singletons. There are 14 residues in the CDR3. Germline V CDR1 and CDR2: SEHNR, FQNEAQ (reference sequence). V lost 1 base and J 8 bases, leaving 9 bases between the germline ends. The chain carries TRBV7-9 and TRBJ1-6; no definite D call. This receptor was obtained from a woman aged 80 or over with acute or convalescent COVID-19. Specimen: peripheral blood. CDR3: CASSLVSEDSPLHF. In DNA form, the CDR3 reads TGTGCCAGCAGCTTAGTGAGTGAGGATTCACCCCTCCACTTT.